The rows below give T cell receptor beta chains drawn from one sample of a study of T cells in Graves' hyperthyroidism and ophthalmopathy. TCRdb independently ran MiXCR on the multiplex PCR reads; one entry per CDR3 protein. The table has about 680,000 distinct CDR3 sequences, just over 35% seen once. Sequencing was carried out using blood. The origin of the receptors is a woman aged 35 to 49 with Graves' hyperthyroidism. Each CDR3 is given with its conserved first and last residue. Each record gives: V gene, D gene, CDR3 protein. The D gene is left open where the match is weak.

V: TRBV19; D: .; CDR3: CASSSRPGAGEQYF
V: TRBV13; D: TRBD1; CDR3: CASSVTGQQETQYF
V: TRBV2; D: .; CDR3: CASSPGRTLGQYF
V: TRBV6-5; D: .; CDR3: CASSYRGAATEAFF
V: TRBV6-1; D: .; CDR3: CATSVPQHF
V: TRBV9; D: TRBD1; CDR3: CASSATRDREDTEAFF
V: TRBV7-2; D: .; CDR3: CASSSGGDQIEKLFF
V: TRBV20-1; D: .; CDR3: CSASGHEQYF
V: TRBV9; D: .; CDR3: CASTLEGANVLTF
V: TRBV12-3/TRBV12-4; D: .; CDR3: CASSYIHPSGNTIYF
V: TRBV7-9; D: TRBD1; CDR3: CASSTGQATEAFF
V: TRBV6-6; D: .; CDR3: CASSLSGVVGQETQYF
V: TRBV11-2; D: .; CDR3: CASSVVWGFNYGYTF
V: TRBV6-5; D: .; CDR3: CASSYSPNTGELFF
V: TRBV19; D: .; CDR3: CASSPQALDYGYTF
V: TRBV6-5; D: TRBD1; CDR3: CASTPRDRGTEAFF
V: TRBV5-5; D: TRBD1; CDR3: CASSFPGQGNEQYF
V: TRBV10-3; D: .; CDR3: CARNGSGDPRSGANVLTF
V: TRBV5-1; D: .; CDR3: CASSHNLARNTGELFF
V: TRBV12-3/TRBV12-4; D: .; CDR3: CASSRGWATNEKLFF
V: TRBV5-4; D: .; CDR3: CASWLGLTSETQYF
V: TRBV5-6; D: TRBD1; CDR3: CASSFRDREVGGYTF
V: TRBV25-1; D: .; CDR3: CASSSTGTPNSPLHF
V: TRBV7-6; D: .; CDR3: CASSLSRDKNYEQYF
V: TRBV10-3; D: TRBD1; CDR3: CAISEAGTGGEKLFF
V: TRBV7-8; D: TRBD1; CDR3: CASSYRGAGNTIYF
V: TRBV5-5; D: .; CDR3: CASSWDESPLHF
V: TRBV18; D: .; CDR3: CASSPGFGRTNEKLFF
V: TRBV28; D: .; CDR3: CASGRGKLFF
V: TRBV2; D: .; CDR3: CASSLVATSMGYTF
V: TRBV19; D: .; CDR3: CAWSRSSSEAFF
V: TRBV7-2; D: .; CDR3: CASSSRLAGRETQYF
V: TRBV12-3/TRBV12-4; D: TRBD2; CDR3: CASSSSGDPYEQYF
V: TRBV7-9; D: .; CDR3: CASSLADWETIYF
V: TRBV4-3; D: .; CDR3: CASSPTRLNNYGYTF
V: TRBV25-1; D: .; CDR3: CASSDDRGGETQYF
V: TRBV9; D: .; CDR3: CASSPWALNQSQHF
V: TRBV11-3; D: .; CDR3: CASSLRTAGNTIYF
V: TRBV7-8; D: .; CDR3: CASSPGEALHF
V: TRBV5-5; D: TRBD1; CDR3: CASSLERQGATNYGYTF
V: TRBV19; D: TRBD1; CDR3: CASRRTGGSPLHF
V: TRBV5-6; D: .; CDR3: CASSSPGTQVNGYTF
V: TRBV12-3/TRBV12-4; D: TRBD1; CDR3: CASSSSRDSSYEQYF
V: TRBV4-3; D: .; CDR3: CASRGGNSANTGELFF
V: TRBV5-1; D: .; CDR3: CASSLEESYGYTF
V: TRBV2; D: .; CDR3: CASSEVTASNQPQHF
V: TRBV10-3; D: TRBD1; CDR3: CAISETGVLNPTNSPLHF
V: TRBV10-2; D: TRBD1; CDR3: CASRPGTEIYEQYF
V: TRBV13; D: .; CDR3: CASSSGTRGTGELFF
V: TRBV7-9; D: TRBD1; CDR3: CASSPGGATNEKLFF
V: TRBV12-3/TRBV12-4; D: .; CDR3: CASSTRGVNTEAFF
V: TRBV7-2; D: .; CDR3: CASSLGKGSTRDNQPQHF
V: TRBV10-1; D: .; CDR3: CASSEWAGGQPQHF
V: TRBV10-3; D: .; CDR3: CATTSRNEQFF
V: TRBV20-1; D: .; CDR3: CSAPQGTYEQYF
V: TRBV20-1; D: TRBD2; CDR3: CSARPLAGGLQETQYF
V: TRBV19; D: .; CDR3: CASSSHTEAFF